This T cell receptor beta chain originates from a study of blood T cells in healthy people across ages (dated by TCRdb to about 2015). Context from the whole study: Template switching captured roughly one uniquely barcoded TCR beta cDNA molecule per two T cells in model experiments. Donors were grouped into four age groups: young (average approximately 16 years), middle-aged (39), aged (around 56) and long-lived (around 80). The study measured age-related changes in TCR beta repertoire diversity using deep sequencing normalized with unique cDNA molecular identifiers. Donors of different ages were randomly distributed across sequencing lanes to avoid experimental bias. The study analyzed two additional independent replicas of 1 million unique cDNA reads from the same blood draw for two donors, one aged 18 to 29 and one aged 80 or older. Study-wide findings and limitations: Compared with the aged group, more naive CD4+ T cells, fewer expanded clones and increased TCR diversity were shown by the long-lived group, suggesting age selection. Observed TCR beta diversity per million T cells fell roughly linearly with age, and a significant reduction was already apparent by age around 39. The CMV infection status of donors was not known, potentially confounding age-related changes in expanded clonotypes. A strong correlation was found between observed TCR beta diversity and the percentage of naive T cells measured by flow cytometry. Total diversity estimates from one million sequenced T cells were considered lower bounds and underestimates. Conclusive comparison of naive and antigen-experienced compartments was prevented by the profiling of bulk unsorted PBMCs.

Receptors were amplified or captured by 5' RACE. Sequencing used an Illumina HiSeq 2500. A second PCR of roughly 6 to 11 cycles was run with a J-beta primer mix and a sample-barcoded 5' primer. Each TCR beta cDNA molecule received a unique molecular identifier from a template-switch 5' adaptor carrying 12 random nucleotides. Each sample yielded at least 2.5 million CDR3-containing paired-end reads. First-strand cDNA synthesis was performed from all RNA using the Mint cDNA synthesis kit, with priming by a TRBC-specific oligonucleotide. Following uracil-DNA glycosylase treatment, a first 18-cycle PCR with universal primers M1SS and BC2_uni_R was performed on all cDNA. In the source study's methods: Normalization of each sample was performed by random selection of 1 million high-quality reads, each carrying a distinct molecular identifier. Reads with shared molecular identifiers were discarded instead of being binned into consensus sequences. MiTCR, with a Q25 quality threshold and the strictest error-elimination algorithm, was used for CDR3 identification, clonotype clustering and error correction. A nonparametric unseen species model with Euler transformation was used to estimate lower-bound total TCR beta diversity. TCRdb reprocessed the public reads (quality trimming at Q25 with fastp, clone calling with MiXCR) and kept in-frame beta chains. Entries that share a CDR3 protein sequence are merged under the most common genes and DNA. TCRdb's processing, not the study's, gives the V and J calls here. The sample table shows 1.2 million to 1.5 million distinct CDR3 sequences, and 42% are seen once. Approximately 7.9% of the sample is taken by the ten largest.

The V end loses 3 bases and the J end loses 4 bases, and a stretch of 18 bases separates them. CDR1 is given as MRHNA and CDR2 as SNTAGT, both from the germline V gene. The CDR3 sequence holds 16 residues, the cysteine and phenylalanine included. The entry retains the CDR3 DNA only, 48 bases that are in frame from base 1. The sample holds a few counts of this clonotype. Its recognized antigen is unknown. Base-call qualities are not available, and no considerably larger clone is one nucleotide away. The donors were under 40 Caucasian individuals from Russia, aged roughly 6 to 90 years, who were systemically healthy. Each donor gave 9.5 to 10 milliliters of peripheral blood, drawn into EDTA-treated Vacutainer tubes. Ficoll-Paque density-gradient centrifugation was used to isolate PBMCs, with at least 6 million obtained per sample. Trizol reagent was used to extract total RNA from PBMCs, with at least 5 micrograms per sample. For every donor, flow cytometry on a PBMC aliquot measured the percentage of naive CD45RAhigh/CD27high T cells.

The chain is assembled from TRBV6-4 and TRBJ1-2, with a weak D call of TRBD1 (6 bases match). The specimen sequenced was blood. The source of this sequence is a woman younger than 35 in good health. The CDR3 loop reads CASSDWDTPGGYGYTF. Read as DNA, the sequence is TGTGCCAGCAGTGATTGGGACACTCCTGGGGGCTATGGCTACACCTTC.